Listed below are T cell receptor beta chains from one sample, sequenced in a study of blood T cell repertoires in COVID-19. Profiled with immunoSEQ multiplex PCR; TCRdb holds only in-frame clones, not every one. The repertoire holds about 150,000 clones, more than 85% seen once, with just under 3% in the top ten. Sequencing used peripheral blood. The origin of the receptors is a man aged 55 to 70 with active or convalescent COVID-19. The CDR3 runs from the conserved cysteine through the conserved F or W. The order of the fields is V gene, clone size, CDR3 length, J gene, D gene, CDR3 protein, CDR3 DNA. The D gene is left open where the match is weak. Clone size, where shown, is once, few, many, or a class for clones that have expanded.

>TRBV3-1/TRBV3-2|NA|19|TRBJ1-6|NA
CASSQGLTTEISYNSPLHF
TGTGCCAGCAGCCAAGGTTTGACGACTGAAATTTCGTATAATTCACCCCTCCACTTT
>TRBV19|NA|14|TRBJ2-7|TRBD2
CASSATSGTYEQYF
TGTGCCAGTAGTGCGACTAGCGGGACCTACGAGCAGTACTTC
>TRBV6-2/TRBV6-3|once|12|TRBJ2-5|NA
CASSYTRETQYF
TGTGCCAGCAGTTACACAAGAGAGACCCAGTACTTC
>TRBV2|NA|12|TRBJ2-5|NA
CASGGAQETQYF
TGTGCCAGCGGGGGGGCCCAAGAGACCCAGTACTTC
>TRBV28|NA|13|TRBJ1-2|TRBD1
CASRPTGNDGYTF
TGTGCCAGCAGGCCGACAGGGAATGACGGCTACACCTTC
>TRBV9|NA|17|TRBJ2-1|TRBD2
CASSERLAGVAGNEQFF
TGTGCCAGCAGCGAAAGACTAGCGGGTGTGGCCGGTAATGAGCAGTTCTTC
>TRBV4-2|NA|14|TRBJ1-3|NA
CASSQGGAGNTIYF
TGTGCCAGCAGCCAAGGGGGAGCGGGAAACACCATATATTTT
>TRBV5-1|NA|13|TRBJ1-1|NA
CASRNQGNTEAFF
TGCGCCAGCAGAAACCAGGGGAACACTGAAGCTTTCTTT
>TRBV6-6|NA|14|TRBJ2-5|NA
CASSEFRGQETQYF
TGTGCCAGCAGTGAGTTCCGGGGGCAAGAGACCCAGTACTTC
>TRBV30|NA|15|TRBJ1-4|NA
CAWTIRSKTNEKLFF
TGTGCCTGGACTATTAGGAGCAAAACTAATGAAAAACTGTTTTTT
>TRBV6-6|few|14|TRBJ2-7|TRBD1
CASIRDSSSYEQYF
TGTGCCAGTATAAGGGACAGTAGCTCCTACGAGCAGTACTTC
>TRBV6-2/TRBV6-3|NA|17|TRBJ2-3|TRBD2
CASSRAGIAGVTDTQYF
TGTGCCAGCAGCCGCGCGGGGATAGCGGGAGTCACAGATACGCAGTATTTT
>TRBV7-2|NA|13|TRBJ2-6|NA
CASSSSTGNVLTF
TGTGCCAGCAGCTCAAGCACAGGGAACGTCCTGACTTTC
>TRBV15|NA|15|TRBJ2-7|TRBD1
CATSRQGGQDYEQYF
TGTGCCACCAGCAGACAGGGGGGACAGGACTACGAGCAGTACTTC
>TRBV25-1|NA|13|TRBJ2-2|NA
CATLRGITGELFF
TGTGCCACCCTCCGTGGCATCACCGGGGAGCTGTTTTTT
>TRBV9|NA|15|TRBJ1-4|NA
CASSKTGATNEKLFF
TGTGCCAGCAGCAAGACAGGTGCAACTAATGAAAAACTGTTTTTT
>TRBV20-1|NA|18|TRBJ2-4|TRBD2
CSASSSGGAHIAKNIQYF
TGCAGTGCTAGTTCTAGCGGGGGGGCACATATAGCCAAAAACATTCAGTACTTC
>TRBV5-1|NA|14|TRBJ2-5|TRBD2
CASSPRGDRETQYF
TGCGCCAGCAGCCCCCGGGGGGATCGTGAGACCCAGTACTTC
>TRBV11-3|NA|13|TRBJ2-1|NA
CASSLNRAGEQFF
TGTGCCAGCAGCTTAAACAGGGCCGGTGAGCAGTTCTTC
>TRBV10-3|many|16|TRBJ1-1|TRBD1
CAISESGTGGDTEAFF
TGTGCCATCAGTGAGTCCGGGACAGGGGGGGACACTGAAGCTTTCTTT
>TRBV30|NA|14|TRBJ1-6|NA
CAWSVRGGRGPLHF
TGTGCCTGGAGTGTTAGAGGGGGACGCGGACCCCTCCACTTT
>TRBV6-2/TRBV6-3|NA|16|TRBJ1-1|TRBD1
CASSYLPGTGEVEAFF
TGTGCCAGCAGTTACCTCCCTGGGACAGGGGAGGTTGAAGCTTTCTTT
>TRBV6-5|NA|15|TRBJ1-2|TRBD1
CASSPRTGGANGYTF
TGTGCCAGCAGTCCTCGGACAGGGGGCGCAAATGGCTACACCTTC
>TRBV6-2/TRBV6-3|NA|16|TRBJ2-3|TRBD1
CASSTDRGPSADTQYF
TGTGCCAGCAGTACGGACAGGGGGCCTTCGGCAGATACGCAGTATTTT